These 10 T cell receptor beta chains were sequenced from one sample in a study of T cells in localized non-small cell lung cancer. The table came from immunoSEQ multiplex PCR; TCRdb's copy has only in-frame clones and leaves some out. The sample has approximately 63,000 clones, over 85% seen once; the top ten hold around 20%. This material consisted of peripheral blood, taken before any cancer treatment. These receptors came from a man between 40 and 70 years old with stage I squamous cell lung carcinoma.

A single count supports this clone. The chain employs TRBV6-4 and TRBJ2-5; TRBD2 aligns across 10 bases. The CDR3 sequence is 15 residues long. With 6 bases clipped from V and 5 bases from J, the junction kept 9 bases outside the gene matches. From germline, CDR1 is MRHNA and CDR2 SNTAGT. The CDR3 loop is CASSAGLAAGETQYF. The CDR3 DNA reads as TGTGCCAGCAGCGCAGGACTAGCGGCCGGGGAGACCCAGTACTTC.

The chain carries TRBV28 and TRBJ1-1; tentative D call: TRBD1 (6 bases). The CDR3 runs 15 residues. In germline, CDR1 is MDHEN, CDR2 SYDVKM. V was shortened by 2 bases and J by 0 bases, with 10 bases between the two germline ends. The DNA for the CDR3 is TGTGCCAGCAGTTTACCTAGACAGGTGAACACTGAAGCTTTCTTT. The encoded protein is CASSLPRQVNTEAFF.

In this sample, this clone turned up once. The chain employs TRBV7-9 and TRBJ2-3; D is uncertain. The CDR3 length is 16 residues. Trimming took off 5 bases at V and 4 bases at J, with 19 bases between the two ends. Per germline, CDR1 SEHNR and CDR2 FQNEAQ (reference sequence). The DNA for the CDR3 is TGTGCCAGCAGCCACCGACTTCTATCGCCCGCAGATACGCAGTATTTT. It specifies CASSHRLLSPADTQYF. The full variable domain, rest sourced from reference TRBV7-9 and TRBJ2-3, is DTGVSQNPRHKITKRGQNVTFRCDPISEHNRLYWYRQTLGQGPEFLTYFQNEAQLEKSRLLSDRFSAERPKGSFSTLEIQRTEQGDSAMYLCASSHRLLSPADTQYFGPGTRLTVL.

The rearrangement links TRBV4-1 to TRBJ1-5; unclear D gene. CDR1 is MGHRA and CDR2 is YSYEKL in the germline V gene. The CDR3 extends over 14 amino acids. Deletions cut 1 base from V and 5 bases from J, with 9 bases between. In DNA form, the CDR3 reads TGCGCCAGCAGCCAAGCCATCGGGTATCAGCCCCAGCATTTT. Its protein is CASSQAIGYQPQHF.

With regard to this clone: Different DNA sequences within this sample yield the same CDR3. The CDR3 loop is CASSPKVDTQYF. The DNA of the CDR3 is TGTGCCAGCAGCCCCAAAGTGGATACGCAGTATTTT. The J gene is TRBJ2-3, the V gene TRBV7-9; D unclear. V lost 5 bases, J lost 6 bases, and 9 bases lay in between. This CDR3 spans 12 amino acids. Germline assignment: CDR1 SEHNR and CDR2 FQNEAQ (reference sequence).

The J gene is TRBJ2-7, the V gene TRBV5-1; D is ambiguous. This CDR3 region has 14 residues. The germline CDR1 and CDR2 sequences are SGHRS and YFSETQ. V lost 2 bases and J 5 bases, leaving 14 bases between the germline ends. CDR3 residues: CASSLESSGHEQYF. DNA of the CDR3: TGCGCCAGCAGCTTAGAGAGTTCCGGGCACGAGCAGTACTTC.

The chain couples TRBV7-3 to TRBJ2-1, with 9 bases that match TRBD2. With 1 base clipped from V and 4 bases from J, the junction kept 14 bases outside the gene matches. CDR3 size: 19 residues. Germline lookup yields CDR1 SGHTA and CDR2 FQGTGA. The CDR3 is CASSLRASGKGGPYNEQFF. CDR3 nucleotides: TGTGCCAGCAGCTTAAGGGCTAGCGGGAAAGGAGGTCCTTACAATGAGCAGTTCTTC.

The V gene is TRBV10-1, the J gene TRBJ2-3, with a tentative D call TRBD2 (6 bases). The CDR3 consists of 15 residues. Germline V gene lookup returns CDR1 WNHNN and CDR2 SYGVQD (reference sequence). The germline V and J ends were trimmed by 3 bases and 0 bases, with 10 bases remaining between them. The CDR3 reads CASSDPGESTDTQYF. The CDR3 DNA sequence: TGCGCCAGCAGTGATCCGGGAGAGAGCACAGATACGCAGTATTTT.

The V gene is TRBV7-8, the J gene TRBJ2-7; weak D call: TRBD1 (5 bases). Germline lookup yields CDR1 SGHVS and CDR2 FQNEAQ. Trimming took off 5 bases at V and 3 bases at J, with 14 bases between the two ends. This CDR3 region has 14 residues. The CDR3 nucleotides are TGTGCCAGCAGCCCCCGCAGGGATCTCTACGAGCAGTACTTC. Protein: CASSPRRDLYEQYF.

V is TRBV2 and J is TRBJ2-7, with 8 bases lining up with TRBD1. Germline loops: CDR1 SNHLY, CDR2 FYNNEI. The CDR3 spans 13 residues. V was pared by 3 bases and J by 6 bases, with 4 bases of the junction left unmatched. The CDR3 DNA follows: TGTGCCAGCAGTGAGCAGGGGGCGAGCGAGCAGTACTTC. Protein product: CASSEQGASEQYF.